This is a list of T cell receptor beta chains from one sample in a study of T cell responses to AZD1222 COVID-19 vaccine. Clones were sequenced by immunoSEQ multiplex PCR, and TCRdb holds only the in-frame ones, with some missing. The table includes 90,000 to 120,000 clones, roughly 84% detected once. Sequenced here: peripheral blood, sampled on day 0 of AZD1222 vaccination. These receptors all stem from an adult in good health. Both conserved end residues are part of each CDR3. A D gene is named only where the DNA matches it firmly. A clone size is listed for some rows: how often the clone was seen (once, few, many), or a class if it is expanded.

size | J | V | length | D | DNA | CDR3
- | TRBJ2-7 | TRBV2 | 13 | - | TGTGCCAGCAGCCGCGGGACAGCTTACGAGCAGTACTTC | CASSRGTAYEQYF
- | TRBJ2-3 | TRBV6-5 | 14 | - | TGTGCCAGCAGTTACTCGCCAGCGGAAGATACGCAGTATTTT | CASSYSPAEDTQYF
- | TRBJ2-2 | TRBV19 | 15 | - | TGTGCCAGTAGTATGTGGACAGCGAACACCGGGGAGCTGTTTTTT | CASSMWTANTGELFF
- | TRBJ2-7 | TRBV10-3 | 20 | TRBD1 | TGTGCCATCAGTGAGTCACTGGGGGACAGGTCTTCCCCCCGTCGGGGCGAGCAGTACTTC | CAISESLGDRSSPRRGEQYF
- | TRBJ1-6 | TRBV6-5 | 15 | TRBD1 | TGTGCCAGCAGCGGCAAAGGGACAGGGAATTCACCCCTCCACTTT | CASSGKGTGNSPLHF
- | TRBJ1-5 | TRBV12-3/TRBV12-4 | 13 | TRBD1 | TGTGCCAGCAGCGGACAGGGAGGTCAGCCCCAGCATTTT | CASSGQGGQPQHF
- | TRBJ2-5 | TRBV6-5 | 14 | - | TGTGCCAGCAGCCGACGGGCAGTGCAAGAGACCCAGTACTTC | CASSRRAVQETQYF
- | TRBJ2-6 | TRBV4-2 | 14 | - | TGTGCCAGCAGCCGGGCCGGTGGGGCCAACGTCCTGACTTTC | CASSRAGGANVLTF
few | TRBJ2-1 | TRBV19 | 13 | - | TGTGCCAGTAGTATGTGGCCGGGGAGTGAGCAGTTCTTC | CASSMWPGSEQFF
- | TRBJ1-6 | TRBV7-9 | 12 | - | TGTGCCAGCAGACGTACTAATTCACCCCTCCACTTT | CASRRTNSPLHF
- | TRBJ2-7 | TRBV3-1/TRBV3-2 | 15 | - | TGTGCCAGCAGCCAAGCAGGGAGAGAGAATTACGAGCAGTACTTC | CASSQAGRENYEQYF
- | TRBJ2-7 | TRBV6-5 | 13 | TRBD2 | TGTGCCAGCAGGGGGAGGGCCCCCAACGAGCAGTACTTC | CASRGRAPNEQYF
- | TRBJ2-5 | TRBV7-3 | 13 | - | TGTGCCAGCAGCTTAATGGTCGGGGAGACCCAGTACTTC | CASSLMVGETQYF
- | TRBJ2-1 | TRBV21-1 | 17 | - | TGTGCCAGCAGCAAACCCCCTCTAGCGGGGGGTACCAATGAGCAGTTCTTC | CASSKPPLAGGTNEQFF
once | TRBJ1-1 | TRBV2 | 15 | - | TGTGCCAGCAGAGACTACGGGGGCCCAAACACTGAAGCTTTCTTT | CASRDYGGPNTEAFF
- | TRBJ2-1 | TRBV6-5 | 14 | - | TGTGCCAGCAGTTACCCCAAACAGGGCCATGAGCAGTTCTTC | CASSYPKQGHEQFF
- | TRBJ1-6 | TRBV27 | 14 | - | TGTGCCAGCACCTTGGGCTCCTATAATTCACCCCTCCACTTT | CASTLGSYNSPLHF
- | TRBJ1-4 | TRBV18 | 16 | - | TGTGCCAGCTCCCCCGGGGTCACAGTGGATTATGAAAAACTGTTTTTT | CASSPGVTVDYEKLFF
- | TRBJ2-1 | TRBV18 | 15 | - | TGTGCCAGCTCCCCCCGTGGAAGCTCCTACAATGAGCAGTTCTTC | CASSPRGSSYNEQFF
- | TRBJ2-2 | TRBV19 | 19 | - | TGTGCCAGTAGTATAGTGAACTCCTTTACTTCCCCTTTGACCGGGGAGCTGTTTTTT | CASSIVNSFTSPLTGELFF
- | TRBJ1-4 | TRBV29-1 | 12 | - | TGCAGCGTTTATGGATCTAATGAAAAACTGTTTTTT | CSVYGSNEKLFF
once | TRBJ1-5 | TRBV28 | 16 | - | TGTGCCAGCACCTCCGGGGCAGGGAATAGCAATCAGCCCCAGCATTTT | CASTSGAGNSNQPQHF
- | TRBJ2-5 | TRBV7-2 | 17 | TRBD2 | TGTGCCAGCAGCTTAGGACGGTTAGCGGGGGGTCAAGAGACCCAGTACTTC | CASSLGRLAGGQETQYF
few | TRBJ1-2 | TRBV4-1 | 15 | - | TGCGCCAGCAGCCAAGTTCTTGGGTTAGGCTATGGCTACACCTTC | CASSQVLGLGYGYTF
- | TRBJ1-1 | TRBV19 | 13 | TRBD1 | TGTGCCAGTAGTATGGACAGGGGCACTGAAGCTTTCTTT | CASSMDRGTEAFF
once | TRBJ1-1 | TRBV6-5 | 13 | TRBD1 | TGTGCCAGCAGTACCTGGACAGGGGCAGGTGCTTTCTTT | CASSTWTGAGAFF
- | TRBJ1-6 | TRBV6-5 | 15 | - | TGTGCCAGCAGTTACCTGGGCTCCTATAATTCACCCCTCCACTTT | CASSYLGSYNSPLHF
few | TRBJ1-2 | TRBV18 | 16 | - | TGTGCCAGCTCACCACCTGGGACATCGGCTCGCTATGGCTACACCTTC | CASSPPGTSARYGYTF
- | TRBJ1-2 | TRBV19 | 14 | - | TGTGCCAGTAGGGACTCCGGGGGGACTATTGGCTACACCTTC | CASRDSGGTIGYTF
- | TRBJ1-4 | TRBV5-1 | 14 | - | TGCGCCAGCAGCTTGGGTACAACTAATGAAAAACTGTTTTTT | CASSLGTTNEKLFF
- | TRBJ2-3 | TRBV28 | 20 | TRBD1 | TGTGCCAGCATCCAACCTCGTCGTAGGACAGGGGGATTAATCACAGATACGCAGTATTTT | CASIQPRRRTGGLITDTQYF
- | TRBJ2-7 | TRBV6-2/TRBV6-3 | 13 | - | TGTGCCAGCAGCCAACAGGGACCCTACGAGCAGTACTTC | CASSQQGPYEQYF
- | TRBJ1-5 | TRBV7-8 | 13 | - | TGTGCCAGCAGCCTTCGGAACGCTGAGCCCCAGCATTTT | CASSLRNAEPQHF
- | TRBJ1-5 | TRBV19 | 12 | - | TGTGCCAGTAGTAGGCTCGGTCAGCCCCAGCATTTT | CASSRLGQPQHF
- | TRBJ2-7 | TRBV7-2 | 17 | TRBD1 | TGTGCCAGCAGCTTAGTCCCGGACAGGGGGGTGACCTACGAGCAGTACTTC | CASSLVPDRGVTYEQYF
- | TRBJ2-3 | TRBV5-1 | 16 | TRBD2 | TGCGCCAGCAGTCAAAATGCGGGAGGGGGGGCAGATACGCAGTATTTT | CASSQNAGGGADTQYF
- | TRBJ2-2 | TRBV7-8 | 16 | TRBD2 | TGTGCCAGCAGCTTAACTAGCGGGGGGGCGACCGGGGAGCTGTTTTTT | CASSLTSGGATGELFF
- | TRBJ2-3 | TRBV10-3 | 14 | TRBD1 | TGTGCCATCAGGGACAGGGGTAGCACAGATACGCAGTATTTT | CAIRDRGSTDTQYF
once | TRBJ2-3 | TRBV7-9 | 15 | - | TGTGCCAGCAGCTCCGGTGGGACACAGACAGATACGCAGTATTTT | CASSSGGTQTDTQYF
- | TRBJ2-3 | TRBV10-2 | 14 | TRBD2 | TGCGCCAGCAAGCGGGGGGGAAGCACAGATACGCAGTATTTT | CASKRGGSTDTQYF
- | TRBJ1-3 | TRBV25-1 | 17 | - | TGTGCCAGCAGTGAATTCAACTGGGGGAACTCTGGAAACACCATATATTTT | CASSEFNWGNSGNTIYF